These 12 T cell receptor beta chains came from one sample sequenced in a study of T cell clonotyping in hematopoietic cell transplantation. Measured with immunoSEQ multiplex PCR; TCRdb has only the in-frame clones, and not every one. The sample holds 6,000 to 9,500 clones; around nine tenths are singletons and the top ten take approximately 4.8%. The sample was PBMCs, taken 180 days after allogeneic stem cell transplant. The receptors here all came from a female patient aged 50-65 years who had an allogeneic stem cell transplant from an unrelated donor, so the T cells may come from the graft donor. Some clones in this sample may be carry-over from other donors' samples.

The chain recombines TRBV5-1 with TRBJ1-4; D gene uncertain. Germline V CDR1 and CDR2: SGHRS, YFSETQ. V was cut by 2 bases and J by 3 bases, with 14 bases left in between. This CDR3 spans 16 amino acids. The CDR3 is CASSFGPLEANEKLFF. CDR3 sequence (DNA): TGCGCCAGCAGCTTCGGGCCGCTCGAGGCTAATGAAAAACTGTTTTTT.

J is TRBJ2-6 and V is TRBV7-2; either TRBD1 or TRBD2 may supply D (6 bases each). This CDR3 comprises 17 residues. The germline V gene encodes CDR1 SGHTA and CDR2 FQGNSA. V lost 5 bases, J lost 2 bases, and 16 bases lay in between. The CDR3 reads CASSPRGGPTGANVLTF. DNA for the CDR3: TGTGCCAGCAGCCCGAGAGGGGGGCCGACTGGGGCCAACGTCCTGACTTTC. Looking up the rest from reference TRBV7-2 and TRBJ2-6 gives the full variable domain: GAGVSQSPSNKVTEKGKDVELRCDPISGHTALYWYRQSLGQGLEFLIYFQGNSAPDKSGLPSDRFSAERTGGSVSTLTIQRTQQEDSAVYLCASSPRGGPTGANVLTFGAGSRLTVL.

The CDR3 is CASSLNPSVQKFF. In DNA form, the CDR3 reads TGTGCCAGCAGCTTAAACCCGTCGGTCCAAAAGTTCTTC. J is TRBJ2-1 and V is TRBV5-8, with D unclear. The CDR3 consists of 13 residues. Trimming took 2 bases from V and 14 from J, leaving 17 bases between them. Germline V gives CDR1 SGHTS, CDR2 YDEGEE.

The rearrangement uses TRBV2 and TRBJ2-7, with a possible D match to TRBD1 (7 bases). V was pared by 8 bases and J by 4 bases, with 15 bases between. Germline CDR1 and CDR2: SNHLY and FYNNEI. The CDR3 is made up of 13 amino acids. For the CDR3, the DNA is TGTGCCAGCCTCAGGGGGACTTCTTACGAGCAGTACGTC. This encodes CASLRGTSYEQYV.

The chain recombines TRBV19 with TRBJ2-7; D may be TRBD2 (6 bases). CDR1 and CDR2 (germline): LNHDA, SQIVND (reference sequence). The V end lost 5 bases, the J end lost 3 bases, and 11 bases lay between the germline ends. This CDR3 is built from 13 residues. The CDR3 loop reads CASSAGTGYEQYV. The CDR3 nucleotides are TGTGCCAGTAGTGCTGGGACTGGCTACGAGCAGTACGTC.

This clone was observed a few times. The J gene is TRBJ1-2, the V gene TRBV19; D remains ambiguous. V dropped 4 bases and J dropped 5 bases, with 8 bases sitting between them. CDR1 is LNHDA, CDR2 SQIVND, per germline (reference sequence). The CDR3 length is 12 residues. CDR3 bases: TGTGCCAGTAGTAGGACGGAATATGGCTACACCTTC. Amino acids: CASSRTEYGYTF.

The chain carries TRBV6-5 and TRBJ1-4; D unclear. This CDR3 has 15 amino acids. V was shortened by 0 bases and J by 1 base, with 6 bases between the two germline ends. Per the germline V gene, CDR1 is MNHEY and CDR2 is SVGAGI. CDR3 in amino acids: CASSYSEGTNEKLFF. The CDR3 bases are TGTGCCAGCAGTTACTCGGAGGGAACTAATGAAAAACTGTTTTTT.

The gene calls are TRBV5-1 and TRBJ2-1, with 10 bases that match TRBD2. V lost 0 bases to trimming and J lost 6 bases; unmatched junction nucleotides: 6. The germline CDR1 and CDR2 sequences are SGHRS and YFSETQ. CDR3 length: 16 residues. The CDR3 nucleotides read TGCGCCAGCAGCTTGGTACTAGCGGGACTGCTCAATGAGCAGTTCTTC. Translating gives CASSLVLAGLLNEQFF.

This clone was seen a single time. This sequence joins TRBV5-1 and TRBJ1-4; D is uncertain. The V end was cut by 5 bases, the J end by 5 bases, with 16 bases between. This CDR3 region has 15 residues. Germline V lookup: CDR1 SGHRS, CDR2 YFSETQ. The CDR3 here is CASRTGFPQNEKLFF. CDR3 bases: TGCGCCAGCAGGACGGGTTTCCCCCAAAATGAAAAACTGTTTTTT. Complete variable domain (other parts from reference TRBV5-1 and TRBJ1-4): KAGVTQTPRYLIKTRGQQVTLSCSPISGHRSVSWYQQTPGQGLQFLFEYFSETQRNKGNFPGRFSGRQFSNSRSEMNVSTLELGDSALYLCASRTGFPQNEKLFFGSGTQLSVL.

There are a few counts of this clone. The chain is built from TRBV4-1 and TRBJ2-7; 8 bases are a match to TRBD1. The length of the CDR3 is 14 residues. CDR1 and CDR2 from the germline V gene are MGHRA and YSYEKL. Unmatched junction bases numbered 4, after V lost 4 bases and J lost 2 bases. CDR3 sequence reads: CASSRGQGAYEQYF. The CDR3 nucleotides read TGCGCCAGCAGCCGAGGACAGGGCGCCTACGAGCAGTACTTC.

V is TRBV6-6 and J is TRBJ2-1; perhaps D is TRBD1 or TRBD2 (6 bases each). CDR3 length: 16 amino acids. Trimming cost V 5 bases and J 6 bases, with 20 bases left between them. Germline loops: CDR1 MNHNY, CDR2 SVGAGI (reference sequence). The CDR3 bases are TGTGCCAGCAGTCGGCCGGGGGCCACGAAAATCAATGAGCAGTTCTTC. Translation: CASSRPGATKINEQFF.

The sample holds a few counts of this clone. This chain links TRBV7-2 with TRBJ2-7, with TRBD1 as a possible D gene (6 bases). V lost 8 bases to trimming and J lost 2 bases, with 16 bases between them. The CDR3 length is 14 residues. The germline V gene has CDR1 SGHTA and CDR2 FQGNSA. CDR3 loop: CASATGTRPYEQYF. The CDR3 region has the DNA TGTGCCAGCGCAACCGGGACACGGCCCTACGAGCAGTACTTC.